This entry describes one T cell receptor beta chain. Its antigen is unknown. Participating donors were healthy, HIV-negative adults free of recent acute infections or vaccinations. Only Caucasian adults living in Nashville, Tennessee made up the donor group. Replicate PCRs for sorted subsets used 200 ng DNA; this equaled tens of thousands of T cell genomes. Sequencing was performed with immunoSEQ multiplex PCR; in TCRdb, only in-frame clones are kept and a portion is missing. The table lists around 2.5 million clones, more than 85% of them singletons. The ends were cut back, 0 bases at V and 6 bases at J, with 12 bases in the middle. Germline-derived CDR1 and CDR2 are SGDLS and YYNGEE. The CDR3 sequence is 14 residues long. The sample originates from a study of shared clonotypes between healthy human individuals. Overall study results and limits: Larger richness was generally estimated for naive than memory subsets.

This TCR was recovered from a man between 18 and 35 years old in good health. Some clones in this sample may be carry-over from other donors' samples. The sample taken for sequencing was naive CD4+ T cells from PBMCs. The sample's subset: CD45RA+ positively selected. This chain joins TRBV9 and TRBJ2-5, with unresolved D. The CDR3 is CASSVASGGQTQYF. CDR3 coding DNA: TGTGCCAGCAGCGTAGCTTCGGGCGGACAGACCCAGTACTTC. Supplemented by reference TRBV9 and TRBJ2-5, the full variable domain reads DSGVTQTPKHLITATGQRVTLRCSPRSGDLSVYWYQQSLDQGLQFLIQYYNGEERAKGNILERFSAQQFPDLHSELNLSSLELGDSALYFCASSVASGGQTQYFGPGTRLLVL.